This T cell receptor beta chain was captured by sequencing in a study of cytomegalovirus exposure and HLA in healthy donors. General study points: It was reportedly the case that the classifier diagnosed cytomegalovirus status with high specificity and sensitivity. According to a subsequent analysis, TCR clusters from the first cohort were inclined to appear together in the 120 validation repertoires. Investigators reported fewer than 200 TCR beta chains as tied to cytomegalovirus.

CDR3 size: 16 residues. CDR1 and CDR2 from the germline V gene are SGHTA and FQGNSA. Between the trimmed V and J ends, which lost 5 bases and 2 bases, there was a span of 17 bases. Clones were sequenced by immunoSEQ multiplex PCR, and TCRdb holds only the in-frame ones, with some missing. The table records 110,000 to 150,000 clones, 88% of them present only once. A remark on this clone: Its target is not known.

This TCR came from a woman under 30 in good health and CMV-seropositive. The V gene is TRBV7-2, the J gene TRBJ2-3, with D perhaps matching TRBD2 (5 bases). The sample taken for sequencing was PBMCs. DNA of the CDR3: TGTGCCAGCAGCCCGGACTCTTTTTCGGCCACAGATACGCAGTATTTT. Protein: CASSPDSFSATDTQYF.